What follows is one TCR beta chain and its context. This entry is derived from a study of neoadjuvant nivolumab and ipilimumab in lung cancer. About the study: The combination arm added day-1 ipilimumab 1 mg/kg to nivolumab 3 mg/kg on days 1, 15, 29.

This CDR3 region has 15 residues. The V gene lost 0 bases and the J gene lost 2 bases, with 9 bases spanning the gap. Germline CDR1 and CDR2: KGHSH and LQKENI. Data came from immunoSEQ multiplex PCR; TCRdb stores just in-frame clones and leaves some out. The sample shows roughly 39,000 clones, 75% to 90% of them seen only once. The rearrangement links TRBV18 to TRBJ2-3; D is unresolved. The input for sequencing was peripheral blood, taken before neoadjuvant nivolumab, alone or with ipilimumab. This TCR was recovered from an adult with non-small cell lung cancer. DNA for the CDR3: TGTGCCAGCTCACCACCCCACAGACCCACAGATACGCAGTATTTT. As protein: CASSPPHRPTDTQYF. The full variable domain, completed using reference TRBV18 and TRBJ2-3, is NAGVMQNPRHLVRRRGQEARLRCSPMKGHSHVYWYRQLPEEGLKFMVYLQKENIIDESGMPKERFSAEFPKEGPSILRIQQVVRGDSAAYFCASSPPHRPTDTQYFGPGTRLTVL.